This T cell receptor beta chain came from a study of T cell changes during pregnancy in multiple sclerosis (dated by TCRdb to the late 2010s). The study in broad terms: The study looked at changes in the T cell repertoire across pregnancy in women with multiple sclerosis.

Of note for this clone: Its antigen has not been determined. No base quality information exists; no much larger clone differs at one position.

A distance of 10 bases separates the germline ends of V and J, which lose 3 bases and 7 bases respectively. Per the germline V gene (reference sequence), SEHNR is the CDR1 and FQNEAQ is the CDR2. From the cysteine through the phenylalanine, the CDR3 covers 13 amino acids. CDR3 DNA only is kept here, 39 bases in frame from base 1. Receptors were amplified or captured by the immunoSEQ multiplex PCR assay. TCRdb took this table from immuneACCESS and kept in-frame rearrangements with V and J called. Such tables lack part of the clones; where checked against another copy, unresolved V genes explain under half of the gap, and the rest is unexplained. In all, the sample holds 75,000 to 90,000 clones, and about 92% of those were seen once. The ten top clones hold 0.21% of the sample.

This material consisted of CD4+ T cells from peripheral blood mononuclear cells, taken before pregnancy. The sequence joins TRBV7-9 to TRBJ2-1; the D gene assignment is ambiguous. The source of this sequence is a female donor with multiple sclerosis, enrolled in a pregnancy study. The DNA sequence is given as TGTGCCAGCAGCTTTGGCGGCGGTAATGAGCAGTTCTTC. This encodes CASSFGGGNEQFF.